This record covers a single T cell receptor beta chain. Its antigen is not yet known. No base-level quality is on record; no much larger clone is a single base apart. This record comes from a study of T cell repertoires in cytomegalovirus infection (dated by TCRdb to between 2019 and 2020). Background on the whole study: Donor HLA type was relevant to the analysis, because carriage of CMV infection together with the matching HLA type was indicated by public TCR beta signatures. Results and caveats for the whole study, not just this receptor: Carriers of CMV infection plus the relevant HLA type were discriminated by the cumulative frequency of public TCR beta family members in the study cohort and in an independent roughly 350-donor cohort. The ex vivo response was dominated by HLA-C-restricted CMV-specific TCR beta clonotypes, which also provided the single most frequent clonotype in two of eight donors.

Data came from an Illumina HiSeq 1500. The public reads were reanalyzed by TCRdb: fastp trimming at Q25, MiXCR alignment, in-frame beta chains only. Under each unique CDR3 protein, matching rows form one entry showing the most common genes and DNA. Counted in this sample were fewer than 700,000 distinct CDR3 sequences; more than 20% of them appeared once. The ten largest make up roughly 8% of the sample. This TCR was recovered from a human donor in good health (CMV status not recorded). Some clones in this sample may be carry-over from other donors' samples. The sequenced material came from CD8+ T cells from PBMCs.

The CDR3 protein sequence reads: CSARDVAAYNEQFF. Read as DNA, the sequence is TGCAGTGCTAGAGATGTTGCAGCCTACAATGAGCAGTTCTTC. The chain is assembled from TRBV20-1 and TRBJ2-1, with the D gene not clear enough to name. Trimming removed 0 bases from V and 2 bases from J, leaving 8 bases between the germline ends. Reading from cysteine to phenylalanine, the CDR3 counts 14 amino acids. CDR3 DNA is the only sequence kept; it has 42 bases, read in frame from the first base. Via the germline V gene (reference sequence), CDR1 is DFQATT and CDR2 SNEGSKA.